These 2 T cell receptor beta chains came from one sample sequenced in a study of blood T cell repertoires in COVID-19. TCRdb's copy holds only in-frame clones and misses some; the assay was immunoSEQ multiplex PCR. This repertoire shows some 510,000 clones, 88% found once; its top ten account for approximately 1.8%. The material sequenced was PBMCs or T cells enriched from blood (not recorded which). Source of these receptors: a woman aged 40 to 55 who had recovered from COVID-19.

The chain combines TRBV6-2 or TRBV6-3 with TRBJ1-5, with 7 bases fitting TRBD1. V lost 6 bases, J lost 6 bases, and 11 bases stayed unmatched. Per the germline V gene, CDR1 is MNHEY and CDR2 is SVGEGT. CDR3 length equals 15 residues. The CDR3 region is CASSPDRVGGQPQHF. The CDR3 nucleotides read TGTGCCAGCAGCCCCGACAGGGTAGGTGGTCAGCCCCAGCATTTT.

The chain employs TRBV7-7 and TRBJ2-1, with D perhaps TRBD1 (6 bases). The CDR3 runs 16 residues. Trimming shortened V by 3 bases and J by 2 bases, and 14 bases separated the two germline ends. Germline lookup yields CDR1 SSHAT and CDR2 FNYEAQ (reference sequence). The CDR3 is CASSFNPGTPYNEQFF. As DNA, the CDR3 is TGTGCCAGCAGCTTCAACCCCGGGACACCCTACAATGAGCAGTTCTTC. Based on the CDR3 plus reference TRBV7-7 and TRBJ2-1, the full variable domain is GAGVSQSPRYKVTKRGQDVTLRCDPISSHATLYWYQQALGQGPEFLTYFNYEAQPDKSGLPSDRFSAERPEGSISTLTIQRTEQRDSAMYRCASSFNPGTPYNEQFFGPGTRLTVL.